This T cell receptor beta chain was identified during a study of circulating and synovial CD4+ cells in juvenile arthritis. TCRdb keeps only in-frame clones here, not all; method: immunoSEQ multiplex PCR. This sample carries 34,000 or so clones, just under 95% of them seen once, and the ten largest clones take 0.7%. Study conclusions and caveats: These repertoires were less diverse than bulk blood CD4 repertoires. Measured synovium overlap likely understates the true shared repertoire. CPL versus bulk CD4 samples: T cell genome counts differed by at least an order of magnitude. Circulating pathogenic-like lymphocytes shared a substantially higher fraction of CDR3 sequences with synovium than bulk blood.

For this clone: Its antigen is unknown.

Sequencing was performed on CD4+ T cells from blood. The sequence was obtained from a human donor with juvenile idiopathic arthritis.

CDR3 bases: TGTGCCAGCAGCTCCGGACAGGGGGCTAGCTCCTATAATTCACCCCTCCACTTT. Translating it yields CASSSGQGASSYNSPLHF. The V gene is TRBV7-2, the J gene TRBJ1-6, with TRBD1 identical over 11 bases. Germline values: CDR1 SGHTA, CDR2 FQGNSA. The CDR3 sequence is 18 residues long. V gave up 4 bases and J gave up 0 bases; unmatched junction bases: 5.